Presented here are 21 T cell receptor beta chains from one specimen sequenced in a study of cytomegalovirus exposure and HLA in healthy donors. Use of 60 Vbeta and 13 Jbeta primers characterized the PCR. Only in-frame clones appear in the TCRdb table, and some are missing; sequencing was by immunoSEQ multiplex PCR. This sample has roughly 190,000 clones, with approximately 78% found just once. Sample: PBMCs. These receptors came from a woman younger than 30 in good health and CMV-seronegative.

The gene calls are TRBV28 and TRBJ1-5; TRBD1 is a possible D gene (6 bases). Looked up from germline, CDR1 is MDHEN and CDR2 is SYDVKM. The CDR3 extends over 18 amino acids. V was pared by 5 bases and J by 0 bases, with 20 bases between. DNA of the CDR3: TGTGCCAGCAGTCTCACACATAGGGGGGGGTATAGCAATCAGCCCCAGCATTTT. Translated: CASSLTHRGGYSNQPQHF. The complete variable domain, with remaining parts taken from reference TRBV28 and TRBJ1-5, reads DVKVTQSSRYLVKRTGEKVFLECVQDMDHENMFWYRQDPGLGLRLIYFSYDVKMKEKGDIPEGYSVSREKKERFSLILESASTNQTSMYLCASSLTHRGGYSNQPQHFGDGTRLSIL.

This clone was detected once. V and J are TRBV28 and TRBJ1-1, with D possibly being TRBD1 (5 bases). This CDR3 comprises 15 residues. V dropped 4 bases and J dropped 3 bases, with 15 bases sitting between them. Germline CDR1 MDHEN, CDR2 SYDVKM. The CDR3 protein is CASSSPIPRDTEAFF. DNA for the CDR3: TGTGCCAGCAGTTCCCCAATCCCCAGGGACACTGAAGCTTTCTTT.

This chain connects TRBV6-5 to TRBJ2-7; perhaps TRBD2 as D (5 bases). Germline assignment: CDR1 MNHEY and CDR2 SVGAGI. The CDR3 is 16 amino acids. V was trimmed by 0 bases and J by 4 bases, leaving 16 bases between them. DNA of the CDR3: TGTGCCAGCAGTTACTCGAAACCTACGGGGAGTTACGAGCAGTACTTC. This encodes CASSYSKPTGSYEQYF.

V usage is TRBV6-1 and J usage is TRBJ2-7; TRBD1 agrees at 7 bases. There are 14 residues in the CDR3. The junction had 5 bases not matched to a gene; V was cut back by 6 bases and J by 0 bases. Germline values: CDR1 MNHNS, CDR2 SASEGT. CDR3 in amino acids: CASRSGQNSYEQYF. For the CDR3, the DNA is TGTGCCAGCAGATCGGGACAGAACTCCTACGAGCAGTACTTC.

The rearrangement joins TRBV19 to TRBJ1-1; D gene ambiguous. Germline V gene data show CDR1 as LNHDA and CDR2 as SQIVND (reference sequence). The CDR3 contains 13 residues. The V and J ends lost 4 bases and 0 bases respectively, with 6 bases between them. The CDR3 loop reads CASSTSVNTEAFF. The CDR3 DNA sequence: TGTGCCAGTAGTACTTCCGTGAACACTGAAGCTTTCTTT.

This sequence joins TRBV28 and TRBJ2-5; 8 bases line up with TRBD1. CDR1 is MDHEN, CDR2 SYDVKM, per germline. Germline trimming cut 3 bases from V and 5 bases from J; bases unmatched to any gene: 5. This CDR3 has 14 residues. Written as DNA, the CDR3 is TGTGCCAGCAGTTTCAGACAGGGGCACGAGACCCAGTACTTC. This gives the protein CASSFRQGHETQYF.

This rearrangement joins TRBV2 to TRBJ2-3, with 7 bases lining up with TRBD1. Per germline, CDR1 SNHLY and CDR2 FYNNEI. The J segment lost 3 bases and the V segment lost 4 bases, leaving 7 bases of the junction unmatched. The CDR3 spans 15 residues. CDR3 nucleotide sequence: TGTGCCAGCAGTGCTACAGGGGTTGGGACAGATACGCAGTATTTT. It translates to CASSATGVGTDTQYF.

The chain combines TRBV6-5 with TRBJ2-1; D is perhaps TRBD1 (5 bases). This CDR3 contains 15 residues. The germline V and J ends were trimmed by 2 bases and 5 bases, with 13 bases remaining between them. Per the germline V gene, CDR1 is MNHEY and CDR2 is SVGAGI. In DNA form, the CDR3 reads TGTGCCAGCAGTTACCAAGGGGCGCATAACAATGAGCAGTTCTTC. Protein product: CASSYQGAHNNEQFF.

The chain has TRBV7-3 and TRBJ2-3; 10 bases fit TRBD2. V shed 2 bases and J 4 bases; nucleotides not matched to a gene: 0. Germline values: CDR1 SGHTA, CDR2 FQGTGA. CDR3 size: 14 residues. The CDR3 nucleotides read TGTGCCAGCAGCTTACTAGCGGGGGCAGATACGCAGTATTTT. Protein sequence: CASSLLAGADTQYF.

The chain is built from TRBV18 and TRBJ1-5; TRBD1 matches at 9 bases. This CDR3 region has 15 residues. The germline V gene has CDR1 KGHSH and CDR2 LQKENI. V gave up 3 bases and J gave up 7 bases; unmatched junction bases: 7. CDR3 region: CASSPQDRGGQPQHF. CDR3 DNA sequence: TGTGCCAGCTCACCGCAGGACAGGGGCGGGCAGCCCCAGCATTTT.

The V gene is TRBV7-2, the J gene TRBJ2-7, with TRBD2 matching over 12 bases. The CDR3 contains 17 residues. Looked up from germline, CDR1 is SGHTA and CDR2 is FQGNSA. V lost 5 bases, J lost 6 bases, and 14 bases stayed unmatched. CDR3 DNA sequence: TGTGCCAGCAGCCCTAAGGGGCGGGGGACTAGCGGGTCCGAGCAGTACTTC. Encoded protein: CASSPKGRGTSGSEQYF.

The chain links TRBV15 to TRBJ2-3; 15 bases match TRBD2. Germline V CDR1 and CDR2: LNHNV, YYDKDF (reference sequence). The CDR3 spans 19 residues. V trimming: 0 bases; J trimming: 2 bases; junction bases outside the gene matches: 6. Written as DNA, the CDR3 is TGTGCCACCAGCAGAGATGTGGGACTAGCGGGGGGTTTCACAGATACGCAGTATTTT. Its translation: CATSRDVGLAGGFTDTQYF. The entire variable domain, with the rest obtained from reference TRBV15 and TRBJ2-3, is as follows: DAMVIQNPRYQVTQFGKPVTLSCSQTLNHNVMYWYQQKSSQAPKLLFHYYDKDFNNEADTPDNFQSRRPNTSFCFLDIRSPGLGDTAMYLCATSRDVGLAGGFTDTQYFGPGTRLTVL.

The V and J genes are TRBV4-1 and TRBJ2-1; no clear D gene. This CDR3 has 14 residues. Trimming removed 1 base at V and 6 bases at J, with 10 bases between. Germline-derived CDR1 and CDR2 are MGHRA and YSYEKL. The DNA of the CDR3 is TGCGCCAGCAGCCAAGGCTCCCTACCCAATGAGCAGTTCTTC. Translated, it gives CASSQGSLPNEQFF.

This clone was observed a few times. This sequence joins TRBV19 and TRBJ2-7; 11 bases map to TRBD1. The J segment lost 7 bases and the V segment lost 10 bases, leaving 15 bases of the junction unmatched. The CDR3 sequence is 15 residues long. In germline, CDR1 is LNHDA, CDR2 SQIVND (reference sequence). CDR3 amino acids: CATRPPGQGAKEQYF. The CDR3 DNA is TGTGCCACCCGCCCTCCCGGACAGGGGGCGAAGGAGCAGTACTTC.

The chain couples TRBV9 to TRBJ2-1; 13 bases align to TRBD2. This CDR3 contains 20 residues. Germline CDR1 reads SGDLS; CDR2 reads YYNGEE. Germline trimming cut 1 base from V and 3 bases from J; bases unmatched to any gene: 13. The DNA of the CDR3 is TGTGCCAGCAGCGTATCCATAGGTTGGACTAGCGGGGGAGGCTACAATGAGCAGTTCTTC. Protein: CASSVSIGWTSGGGYNEQFF.

This rearrangement joins TRBV5-1 to TRBJ2-7; 12 bases are a match to TRBD2. The length of the CDR3 is 15 residues. V dropped 4 bases and J dropped 3; count of bases not matched to a gene: 5. Germline assignment: CDR1 SGHRS and CDR2 YFSETQ. CDR3 sequence: CASSPGTSGFYEQYF. In DNA, the CDR3 is TGCGCCAGCAGCCCCGGGACTAGCGGGTTCTACGAGCAGTACTTC.

The V and J genes are TRBV19 and TRBJ2-7, with TRBD1 matching over 10 bases. Trimming took 10 bases from V and 2 from J; bases not matched to a gene: 5. The CDR3 consists of 13 residues. CDR1 LNHDA and CDR2 SQIVND come from the germline V gene (reference sequence). The CDR3 loop reads CATGDRGPYEQYF. The CDR3 DNA sequence: TGTGCCACCGGGGACAGGGGACCCTACGAGCAGTACTTC.

The V call is TRBV2, the J call TRBJ2-2; no reliable D call. CDR1 is SNHLY, CDR2 FYNNEI, per germline. This CDR3 is 14 amino acids long. V lost 7 bases and J 6 bases, leaving 15 bases between the germline ends. The CDR3 DNA sequence: TGTGCCAGCAAAGGTCCCAGGTCGGCCGGGGAGCTGTTTTTT. This codes for CASKGPRSAGELFF.

The sample holds one count of this clone. The V call is TRBV9, the J call TRBJ2-1; 7 bases align to TRBD2. The length of the CDR3 is 16 residues. Trimming removed 4 bases from V and 7 bases from J; junction bases left unmatched: 14. Germline CDR1 and CDR2: SGDLS and YYNGEE. The CDR3 is CASSPHGRRETNEQFF. CDR3 nucleotide sequence: TGTGCCAGCAGCCCCCACGGCCGGCGGGAGACGAATGAGCAGTTCTTC. The full variable domain, its missing parts supplied by reference TRBV9 and TRBJ2-1, is DSGVTQTPKHLITATGQRVTLRCSPRSGDLSVYWYQQSLDQGLQFLIQYYNGEERAKGNILERFSAQQFPDLHSELNLSSLELGDSALYFCASSPHGRRETNEQFFGPGTRLTVL.

V gene TRBV27 combines with J gene TRBJ1-1, with a possible D match to TRBD1 (5 bases). Trimming shortened V by 0 bases and J by 4 bases, and 9 bases separated the two germline ends. Germline V gene lookup returns CDR1 MNHEY and CDR2 SMNVEV (reference sequence). The CDR3 is 14 amino acids. CDR3 loop: CASSLSEGSTEAFF. Here the CDR3 DNA reads TGTGCCAGCAGTTTATCGGAGGGGAGCACTGAAGCTTTCTTT.

The chain is built from TRBV5-1 and TRBJ2-5, with TRBD1 matching over 8 bases. This CDR3 is 15 amino acids long. V gave up 3 bases and J gave up 1 base; unmatched junction bases: 5. The germline V gene encodes CDR1 SGHRS and CDR2 YFSETQ. CDR3 amino acids: CASSWSDRGQETQYF. As DNA, the CDR3 is TGCGCCAGCAGCTGGAGCGACAGGGGCCAAGAGACCCAGTACTTC.